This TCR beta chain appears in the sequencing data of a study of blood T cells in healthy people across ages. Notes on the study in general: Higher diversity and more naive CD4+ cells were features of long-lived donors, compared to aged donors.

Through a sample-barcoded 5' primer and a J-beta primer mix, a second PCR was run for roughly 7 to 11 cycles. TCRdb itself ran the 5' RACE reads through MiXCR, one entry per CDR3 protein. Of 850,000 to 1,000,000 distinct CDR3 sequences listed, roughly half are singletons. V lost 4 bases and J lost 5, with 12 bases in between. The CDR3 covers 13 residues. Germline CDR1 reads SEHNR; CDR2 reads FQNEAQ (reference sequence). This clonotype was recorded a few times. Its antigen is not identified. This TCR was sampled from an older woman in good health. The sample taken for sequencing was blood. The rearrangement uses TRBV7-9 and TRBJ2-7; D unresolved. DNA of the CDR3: TGTGCCAGCAGCTCCCCCGTGAGCCACGAGCAGTACTTC. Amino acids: CASSSPVSHEQYF.